This TCR beta chain comes out of a study of control samples from healthy donors and cancer patients (dated by TCRdb to 2019 to 2021). Libraries were made using the immunoSEQ multiplex PCR assay. TCRdb obtained this table from immuneACCESS and retained in-frame rearrangements with V and J assigned. These tables miss some clones; where compared with another copy, unresolved V genes account for less than half of the shortfall, and the remainder is unexplained. The sample records roughly 80,000 clones, over 85% of which are singletons. The ten largest clones capture 4.5% to 7% of the sample. About this clone: Its antigen remains undetermined. Base qualities are missing; no much larger clone stands one base away.

V lost 5 bases and J lost 5 bases; the stretch between them is 10 bases long. The CDR3 runs 13 amino acids, cysteine and phenylalanine included. The entry retains the CDR3 DNA only, 39 bases that are in frame from base 1. CDR1 MNHEY and CDR2 SVGEGT were looked up in the germline V gene. Recombination linked TRBV6-2 or TRBV6-3 to TRBJ1-5, with no confident D gene call. This receptor was identified in a man between 45 and 60 years old in good health. Material: blood. The DNA is TGTGCCAGCAGTGACCCCGGACATCAGCCCCAGCATTTT. The encoded protein is CASSDPGHQPQHF.